This T cell receptor (beta chain) stems from a study of cytomegalovirus exposure and HLA in healthy donors. Study-wide findings and caveats: Several of the most significant clusters appeared, in a later analysis, to be linked to common viral pathogens. Later analysis showed most CMV-associated TCR beta chains appearing HLA-restricted. A few chains tied to CMV proved CMV antigen-specific in vitro.

On this clone: Its antigen is currently unknown.

The PCR contained 60 Vbeta and 13 Jbeta primers. Profiling relied on immunoSEQ multiplex PCR, and the TCRdb table lists in-frame clones only, not all of them. The table has approximately 150,000 clones, approximately 60% seen once. CDR1 is SGHNT, CDR2 YYREEE, per germline (reference sequence). The CDR3 totals 16 residues. V lost 4 bases and J lost 8; bases outside the gene matches: 17. Sequenced sample: PBMCs. The sequence derives from a woman aged 60-75 years in good health and CMV-seropositive. This chain connects TRBV5-4 to TRBJ1-2; 7 positions agree with TRBD1. CDR3 coding DNA: TGTGCCAGCAGCCCGGTAGAGGGGGCCGCCCTTCCGGGCTACACCTTC. Amino acid sequence: CASSPVEGAALPGYTF.